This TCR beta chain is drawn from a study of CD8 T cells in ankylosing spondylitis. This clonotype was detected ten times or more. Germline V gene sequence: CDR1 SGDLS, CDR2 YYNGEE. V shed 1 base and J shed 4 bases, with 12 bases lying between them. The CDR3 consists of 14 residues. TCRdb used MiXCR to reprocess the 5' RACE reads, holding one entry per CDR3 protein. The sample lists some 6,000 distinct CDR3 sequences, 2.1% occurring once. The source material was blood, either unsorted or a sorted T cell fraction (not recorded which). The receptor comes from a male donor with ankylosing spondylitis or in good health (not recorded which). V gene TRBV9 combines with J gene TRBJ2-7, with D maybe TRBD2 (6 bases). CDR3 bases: TGTGCCAGCAGCGTACGTCCTAGCGCATACGAGCAGTACTTC. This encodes CASSVRPSAYEQYF. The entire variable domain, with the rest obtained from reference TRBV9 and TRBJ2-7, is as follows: DSGVTQTPKHLITATGQRVTLRCSPRSGDLSVYWYQQSLDQGLQFLIQYYNGEERAKGNILERFSAQQFPDLHSELNLSSLELGDSALYFCASSVRPSAYEQYFGPGTRLTVT.